This TCR beta chain is drawn from a study of T-cell reconstitution after alpha-beta-depleted transplantation in children (TCRdb year 2016). With regard to the full study: T-cell immune reconstitution after TCRalphabeta/CD19-depleted allogeneic hematopoietic cell transplantation in children was quantitatively tracked in the study by means of TCR repertoire profiling. Results the study describes overall, beyond this receptor: In some patients, high TCRbeta diversity at day 60 was attributed to recipient T cells and intrathymic progenitors that had survived conditioning. The frequencies of hyperexpanded clones fell over the following months, and after one year, T-cell counts and TCRbeta diversity were mostly attributed to newly produced T cells. About two months after transplant, the apparently early recovery of alphabetaT-cell counts reportedly depended on just several hundred clones that had expanded rapidly and came from non-depleted graft cells.

From the cysteine up to the phenylalanine, the CDR3 has a length of 14 residues. This entry keeps only the CDR3 DNA: 42 bases, framed from base 1. CDR1 and CDR2 are drawn from the germline V gene (reference sequence): DFQATT, SNEGSKA. This clonotype was seen more than once but under ten times. The specificity of this receptor is unknown. No much larger clone exists at a distance of one base, and base qualities are not known. The label giving this sample's treatment or condition can be read as: allogeneic hematopoietic cell transplantation with graft depleted of TCRalphabeta T cells and CD19 B cells. The children who served as transplant recipients had been given grafts of TCRalphabeta/CD19-depleted allogeneic hematopoietic cells. Library preparation used PCR. This sample was sequenced with an Illumina HiSeq 2500. TCR libraries were prepared with molecular barcoding, using unique molecular identifiers to normalize TCRbeta repertoire quantification. TCRdb trimmed the raw reads at Q25, called clones with MiXCR and kept productive beta chains. Each entry merges the rows of one CDR3 protein and shows their most common DNA and genes. Counted in this sample were 250,000 to 400,000 distinct CDR3 sequences; 20% to 30% of them appeared once. 11% of the sample goes to the ten largest clones.

This TCR derives from a male patient between 10 and 17 years old who had a stem cell transplant for acute lymphoblastic leukemia, so the T cells may come from the graft donor. The material sequenced was PBMCs, mostly from graft donor cells, taken 180 days after TCRalphabeta/CD19-depleted stem cell transplant. Here the chain combines TRBV20-1 and TRBJ2-3; 7 bases in between match TRBD2. The base sequence is TGCAGGGGGTCTACTAGCGAAGACACAGATACGCAGTATTTT. Translated, this is CRGSTSEDTDTQYF.